The clone carrying this T cell receptor (beta chain) was observed a few times. Its specificity is not known. The sample comes from a study of CD8+CD57+ T cells in acquired aplastic anemia. The patients chosen for sequencing had shown expansion of CD8+CD57+ cells (detected by flow cytometry). Genomic DNA templated the TCR beta VDJ and CDR3 profiling. TCRdb recomputed calls from the reads with MiXCR, one row per CDR3 protein. This table has some 160,000 distinct CDR3 sequences, about half appearing once. Whole-study findings and limits: Overlap between patients and controls comprised roughly 30 CD8+ CDR3 sequences.

This CDR3 comprises 13 residues. The germline CDR1 and CDR2 sequences are LNHDA and SQIVND (reference sequence). V was clipped by 10 bases and J by 0 bases, with 7 bases between them. Sequencing was carried out using sorted CD4+, CD8+, or CD8+CD57+ T cells (not recorded which) from PBMCs. The rearrangement joins TRBV19 to TRBJ2-6, with D unclear. This receptor was obtained from a human donor with aplastic anemia. The CDR3 nucleotides are TGTGCCATCGAAGACTCTGGGGCCAACGTCCTGACTTTC. Protein sequence: CAIEDSGANVLTF.